This T cell receptor beta chain was observed in a study of blood T cell repertoires in COVID-19. Study at large: Both acute and convalescent COVID-19 samples were obtained from the United States, Italy and Spain.

Sequenced by immunoSEQ multiplex PCR; TCRdb stores in-frame clones only, minus some. The table lists 95,000 to 110,000 clones, roughly 80% of them singletons, with about 4.8% in the top ten. Losses at the gene ends were 6 bases for V and 5 bases for J; bases not matched to a gene: 7. The CDR3 is made up of 15 amino acids. Looked up from germline, CDR1 is SGHNT and CDR2 is YENEEA. The source is a man between 60 and 75 years old with acute or convalescent COVID-19. This sequence joins TRBV11-3 and TRBJ2-1; TRBD2 matches 10 bases. Sequencing was carried out using peripheral blood. CDR3 nucleotide sequence: TGTGCCAGCAGTATTGACGGACTAGCGGACAATGAGCAGTTCTTC. Translated: CASSIDGLADNEQFF.